What follows are 7 T cell receptor beta chains derived from one specimen sequenced in a study of T cell responses to AZD1222 COVID-19 vaccine. Measured with immunoSEQ multiplex PCR; TCRdb has only the in-frame clones, and not every one. The data hold about 130,000 clones, with about 88% observed a single time. The input for sequencing was peripheral blood, taken on day 0 of AZD1222 vaccination. Receptors were obtained from an adult in good health.

The chain combines TRBV21-1 with TRBJ2-7; the table's D call, TRBD2, has no DNA check behind it. TRBV21-1 is noted as a pseudogene. The length of the CDR3 is 16 residues. As DNA, the CDR3 is TGTGCCAGCAGCAATGGGGGGGGAGCGGCAGCAGGCGAGCAGTACTTC. Translation gives CASSNGGGAAAGEQYF.

The genes are TRBV6-2 or TRBV6-3 and TRBJ1-1; D is undetermined. CDR1 MNHEY and CDR2 SVGEGT come from the germline V gene. The CDR3 spans 18 residues. Trimming pared 2 bases from V and 3 bases from J, leaving 22 bases between. The DNA of the CDR3 is TGTGCCAGCAGTTACCCAAACGGTGAGGGCCGTAAGGACACTGAAGCTTTCTTT. As protein: CASSYPNGEGRKDTEAFF.

This sequence joins TRBV5-8 and TRBJ1-2; 11 bases are a match to TRBD1. With 4 bases clipped from V and 2 bases from J, the junction kept 10 bases outside the gene matches. CDR3 length equals 17 residues. From germline, CDR1 is SGHTS and CDR2 YDEGEE. The CDR3 bases are TGTGCCAGCAGCCGTGGGACAGGGGGAACTAAGAACTATGGCTACACCTTC. Translation: CASSRGTGGTKNYGYTF.

The chain couples TRBV18 to TRBJ2-3; no clear D. The germline V gene encodes CDR1 KGHSH and CDR2 LQKENI. This CDR3 comprises 13 residues. Trimming left V 6 bases short and J 1 base short, with 8 bases between. CDR3 residues: CASSNGGTDTQYF. The CDR3 bases are TGTGCCAGCTCTAACGGAGGCACAGATACGCAGTATTTT.

The chain combines TRBV9 with TRBJ1-1; possibly TRBD1 for D (5 bases). The CDR3 runs to 13 residues. The V and J ends lost 2 bases and 6 bases respectively, with 11 bases between them. CDR1 and CDR2 from the germline V gene are SGDLS and YYNGEE. CDR3 nucleotide sequence: TGTGCCAGCAGCGTGGAGCAGGGCTCTGAAGCTTTCTTT. Protein: CASSVEQGSEAFF.

The CDR3 DNA reads as TGTGCCAGCAGCTTGGGGCAAGCGCCCCAAGAGACCCAGTACTTC. Translation: CASSLGQAPQETQYF. This chain links TRBV11-2 with TRBJ2-5; TRBD1 is a possible D gene (5 bases). V was shortened by 3 bases and J by 1 base, with 12 bases between the two germline ends. This CDR3 has 15 amino acids. Germline CDR1 and CDR2: SGHAT and FQNNGV.

This chain connects TRBV19 to TRBJ1-4, with 7 positions matching TRBD1. CDR1 LNHDA and CDR2 SQIVND come from the germline V gene (reference sequence). Trimming at V came to 4 bases and at J to 3 bases, leaving 5 bases not matched to a gene. The CDR3 extends over 15 amino acids. CDR3 nucleotides: TGTGCCAGTAGTAATCAGGGGGACCCTAATGAAAAACTGTTTTTT. Its translation: CASSNQGDPNEKLFF. The full variable domain, rest sourced from reference TRBV19 and TRBJ1-4, is DGGITQSPKYLFRKEGQNVTLSCEQNLNHDAMYWYRQDPGQGLRLIYYSQIVNDFQKGDIAEGYSVSREKKESFPLTVTSAQKNPTAFYLCASSNQGDPNEKLFFGSGTQLSVL.